This TCR beta chain was captured by sequencing in a study of Ad26.COV2.S vaccination and SARS-CoV-2 variants. General study findings and limits: Non-spike TCR breadth was similar in vaccine and placebo recipients.

Sequenced by immunoSEQ multiplex PCR; TCRdb stores in-frame clones only, minus some. The data show approximately 300,000 clones, with just under 85% seen just once and 2% to 2.5% held by the top ten. Sample treatment: about 20 received Ad26.COV2.S at low or high dose, single or two shots; several received placebo; per-sample allocation not given. The study sampled participants on day 63 after the first vaccine or placebo injection. Boston provided a donor who was an adult aged 18-55 years. The CDR3 sequence is 16 residues long. Trimming removed 2 bases at V and 0 bases at J, with 11 bases between. Germline V lookup: CDR1 KGHSH, CDR2 LQKENI. A note on this clone: Its specificity is not known.

The sequence came from a person between 18 and 60 years old who received the Ad26.COV2.S COVID-19 vaccine or a placebo. V is TRBV18 and J is TRBJ1-3; tentatively, D is TRBD1 (5 bases). The source was peripheral blood, collected in a trial of Ad26.COV2.S vaccine versus placebo. The CDR3 sequence is CASSPNGGNSGNTIYF. The CDR3 DNA reads TGTGCCAGCTCACCAAACGGGGGGAACTCTGGAAACACCATATATTTT.